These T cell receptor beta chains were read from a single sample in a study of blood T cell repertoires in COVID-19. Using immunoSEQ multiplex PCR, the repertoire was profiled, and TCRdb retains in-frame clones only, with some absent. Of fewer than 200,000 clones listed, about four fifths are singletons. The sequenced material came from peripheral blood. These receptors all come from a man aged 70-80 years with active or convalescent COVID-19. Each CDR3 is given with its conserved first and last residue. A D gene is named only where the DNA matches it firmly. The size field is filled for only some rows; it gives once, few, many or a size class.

CASSFDPGETQYF	TGTGCCAGCAGTTTCGACCCCGGGGAGACCCAGTACTTC	TRBJ2-5	TRBV12-3/TRBV12-4	-	-
CASRRRAGVEYNEQFF	TGTGCCAGCCGAAGGCGAGCGGGAGTTGAATACAATGAGCAGTTCTTC	TRBJ2-1	TRBV2	TRBD2	once
CASSSSGYEQYF	TGTGCCAGCAGCTCTTCGGGGTACGAGCAGTACTTC	TRBJ2-7	TRBV7-9	-	few
CASSQVGGGETQYF	TGCGCCAGCAGCCAAGTTGGCGGGGGGGAGACCCAGTACTTC	TRBJ2-5	TRBV4-3	TRBD2	-
CASSPDLAYEQYF	TGTGCCAGCAGTCCTGACTTGGCCTACGAGCAGTACTTC	TRBJ2-7	TRBV4-2	-	-
CASSDPSGQSTGELFF	TGTGCCAGCAGTGACCCTTCGGGACAATCCACCGGGGAGCTGTTTTTT	TRBJ2-2	TRBV28	-	few
CASSPRTGWGTEAFF	TGTGCCAGCAGCCCCCGGACAGGGTGGGGCACTGAAGCTTTCTTT	TRBJ1-1	TRBV7-2	TRBD1	-
CASRPGTGSNTEAFF	TGTGCCAGCAGGCCTGGGACAGGGTCAAACACTGAAGCTTTCTTT	TRBJ1-1	TRBV6-5	TRBD1	-
CASSRDSQNTEAFF	TGTGCCAGCAGCCGGGACAGCCAAAACACTGAAGCTTTCTTT	TRBJ1-1	TRBV13	TRBD1	once
CASSAGYNEQFF	TGCGCCAGCAGCGCGGGTTACAATGAGCAGTTCTTC	TRBJ2-1	TRBV5-1	-	few
CASSSGTGNDYGYTF	TGTGCCAGCAGCTCTGGGACAGGGAACGACTATGGCTACACCTTC	TRBJ1-2	TRBV6-5	TRBD1	once
CASSLGPGGELFF	TGCGCCAGCAGCTTGGGGCCGGGCGGGGAGCTGTTTTTT	TRBJ2-2	TRBV5-1	-	-
CASSLDTTPNTEAFF	TGCGCCAGCAGCTTGGACACTACTCCGAACACTGAAGCTTTCTTT	TRBJ1-1	TRBV5-1	-	-
CASSGGQGRNNEQFF	TGTGCCAGCTCAGGCGGACAGGGTAGGAACAATGAGCAGTTCTTC	TRBJ2-1	TRBV18	TRBD1	-
CASSESRGSNQPQHF	TGTGCCAGCAGCGAGAGCAGGGGTAGCAATCAGCCCCAGCATTTT	TRBJ1-5	TRBV7-2	-	-
CASSLASGDPSTDTQYF	TGTGCCAGCAGCTTAGCGTCCGGTGATCCTAGCACAGATACGCAGTATTTT	TRBJ2-3	TRBV7-6	-	-
CASSDTNYLDSYIWGYTF	TGTGCCAGCAGTGATACGAATTACCTGGACAGTTATATCTGGGGCTACACCTTC	TRBJ1-2	TRBV6-1	-	-
CASSYGWGGETQYF	TGTGCCAGCAGTTACGGTTGGGGGGGAGAGACCCAGTACTTC	TRBJ2-5	TRBV6-5	TRBD2	-
CASSVGSRTGELFF	TGTGCCAGCAGCGTAGGGAGCCGGACCGGGGAGCTGTTTTTT	TRBJ2-2	TRBV9	-	-
CASSDGGGGNTIYF	TGTGCCAGCAGTGACGGGGGAGGAGGAAACACCATATATTTT	TRBJ1-3	TRBV6-1	-	-
CASSPTGRAGAHEQYF	TGTGCCAGCAGCCCGACCGGGAGAGCGGGAGCCCACGAGCAGTACTTC	TRBJ2-7	TRBV7-3	TRBD2	-
CASSFRQGSTDTQYF	TGTGCCAGCAGCTTCAGGCAGGGAAGCACAGATACGCAGTATTTT	TRBJ2-3	TRBV3-1/TRBV3-2	-	-
CASTRGQGSTEAFF	TGTGCCAGCACCCGCGGACAGGGGTCGACTGAAGCTTTCTTT	TRBJ1-1	TRBV9	TRBD1	-
CASSLRQPQAEKLFF	TGCGCCAGCAGCTTGAGACAGCCTCAAGCGGAAAAACTGTTTTTT	TRBJ1-4	TRBV5-1	-	-
CATREADTEAFF	TGTGCCACTAGGGAGGCGGACACTGAAGCTTTCTTT	TRBJ1-1	TRBV6-6	-	-
CASRDREIYGYTF	TGTGCCAGCAGAGACAGGGAAATATATGGCTACACCTTC	TRBJ1-2	TRBV6-5	TRBD1	-
CASSLESGRLNTEAFF	TGTGCCAGCAGCTTAGAGTCCGGCAGGTTGAACACTGAAGCTTTCTTT	TRBJ1-1	TRBV7-2	-	-
CASSRQGEEKLFF	TGTGCCAGCAGTCGACAGGGCGAAGAAAAACTGTTTTTT	TRBJ1-4	TRBV27	TRBD1	once
CASSLSRDTQYF	TGTGCCAGCAGCTTAAGCCGAGATACGCAGTATTTT	TRBJ2-3	TRBV7-2	-	-
CASSRGNWETQYF	TGTGCCAGCAGTCGGGGTAACTGGGAGACCCAGTACTTC	TRBJ2-5	TRBV6-5	-	-
CASSQRGTVNNEQFF	TGTGCCAGCAGCCAACGAGGGACAGTTAACAATGAGCAGTTCTTC	TRBJ2-1	TRBV14	TRBD1	-
CASSEEGGVSYGYTF	TGTGCCAGCAGTGAAGAAGGGGGCGTTAGCTATGGCTACACCTTC	TRBJ1-2	TRBV2	TRBD1	-
CASSYRGDSRVETQYF	TGTGCCAGCAGTTACAGAGGGGACTCCCGCGTGGAGACCCAGTACTTC	TRBJ2-5	TRBV6-5	-	-
CASSTQPPGMEQFF	TGCGCCAGCAGCACTCAACCCCCAGGGATGGAGCAGTTCTTC	TRBJ2-1	TRBV5-1	-	-